The 30 T cell receptor beta chains below come from one sample, sequenced in a study of T cell responses to AZD1222 COVID-19 vaccine. Clones were read by immunoSEQ multiplex PCR, and TCRdb kept only the in-frame ones, dropping some. The sample includes about 130,000 clones, nearly 95% seen only once; the top ten take under 6.5%. The sample consisted of peripheral blood, taken on day 0 of AZD1222 vaccination. The receptor source for this set is an adult in good health.

This rearrangement joins TRBV10-3 to TRBJ1-1, with D maybe TRBD1 (5 bases). The ends were cut back, 2 bases at V and 1 base at J, with 8 bases in the middle. CDR3 length: 14 amino acids. The germline gives CDR1 ENHRY, CDR2 SYGVKD. The chain's CDR3 is CAISEPTENTEAFF. In DNA, the CDR3 is TGTGCCATCAGTGAGCCGACAGAGAACACTGAAGCTTTCTTT.

The V gene is TRBV11-2, the J gene TRBJ2-5; possibly TRBD2 for D (5 bases). Per germline, CDR1 SGHAT and CDR2 FQNNGV. V lost 5 bases to trimming and J lost 1 base, with 11 bases between them. This CDR3 has 14 residues. In DNA form, the CDR3 reads TGTGCCAGCAGCCGGACTGACTTCCAAGAGACCCAGTACTTC. It specifies CASSRTDFQETQYF.

The chain has TRBV4-2 and TRBJ2-7, with 11 bases that match TRBD2. V was pared by 11 bases and J by 9 bases, with 12 bases of the junction left unmatched. This CDR3 has 13 residues. Germline V gene lookup returns CDR1 LGHNA and CDR2 YNFKEQ. The CDR3: CAARGLAGGGQYF. CDR3 sequence (DNA): TGTGCCGCCCGGGGCCTAGCGGGAGGCGGGCAGTACTTC.

This sequence joins TRBV18 and TRBJ1-2; D may be TRBD1 (5 bases). Between the trimmed V and J ends, which lost 4 bases and 8 bases, there was a span of 11 bases. Germline values: CDR1 KGHSH, CDR2 LQKENI. The CDR3 length is 12 residues. The CDR3 DNA is TGTGCCAGCTCACTGCCCGAGGGGGGCTACACCTTC. Translated, it gives CASSLPEGGYTF.

The CDR3 is CASSLGGQIYEQYF. As DNA, the CDR3 is TGTGCCAGCAGCTTGGGTGGACAAATCTACGAGCAGTACTTC. This chain connects TRBV5-4 to TRBJ2-7, with D perhaps TRBD1 (5 bases). CDR1 and CDR2 from the germline V gene are SGHNT and YYREEE (reference sequence). This CDR3 has 14 amino acids. V was pared by 0 bases and J by 3 bases, with 10 bases between.

This clone was counted a single time. J is TRBJ2-1 and V is TRBV5-6, with 11 bases lining up with TRBD2. Per germline, CDR1 SGHDT and CDR2 YYEEEE. The CDR3 covers 18 residues. The J segment lost 0 bases and the V segment lost 3 bases, leaving 8 bases of the junction unmatched. CDR3 protein: CASSSGLAGFSSYNEQFF. The CDR3 DNA sequence: TGTGCCAGCAGCTCAGGACTAGCGGGCTTCAGCTCCTACAATGAGCAGTTCTTC.

The gene calls are TRBV9 and TRBJ2-2; 7 bases are a match to TRBD2. Trimming cost V 0 bases and J 3 bases; bases outside gene matches: 8. This CDR3 comprises 17 residues. Germline assignment: CDR1 SGDLS and CDR2 YYNGEE. The CDR3: CASSVDMTGGYTGELFF. CDR3 nucleotide sequence: TGTGCCAGCAGCGTAGATATGACCGGGGGGTACACCGGGGAGCTGTTTTTT.

The CDR3 is CASSFGQGHTEAFF. The CDR3 nucleotides are TGTGCCAGTAGTTTCGGACAGGGGCACACTGAAGCTTTCTTT. The chain is built from TRBV19 and TRBJ1-1; 9 bases line up with TRBD1. Per germline, CDR1 LNHDA and CDR2 SQIVND (reference sequence). V gave up 5 bases and J gave up 3 bases; unmatched junction bases: 4. CDR3 length: 14 residues.

The genes are TRBV19 and TRBJ1-2; 8 nucleotides line up with TRBD1. The CDR3 runs to 13 residues. V lost 10 bases to trimming and J lost 4 bases; unmatched junction nucleotides: 8. The germline V gene encodes CDR1 LNHDA and CDR2 SQIVND (reference sequence). Here the CDR3 DNA reads TGTGCCACCGGACAGGGAGGTAGCTATGGCTACACCTTC. Translation gives CATGQGGSYGYTF.

The chain recombines TRBV19 with TRBJ2-6; 8 bases agree with TRBD1. With 8 bases clipped from V and 3 bases from J, the junction kept 6 bases outside the gene matches. The CDR3 totals 15 residues. Germline V gene sequence: CDR1 LNHDA, CDR2 SQIVND (reference sequence). The CDR3 DNA is TGTGCCAGTGTATCAGGGGGCAGTGGGGCCAACGTCCTGACTTTC. It yields the protein CASVSGGSGANVLTF.

The chain has TRBV19 and TRBJ1-1; D ambiguous. The CDR3 is 13 residues long. Trimming took off 4 bases at V and 5 bases at J, with 11 bases between the two ends. The germline V gene has CDR1 LNHDA and CDR2 SQIVND (reference sequence). In nucleotides, the CDR3 is TGTGCCAGTAGTAGTCACCCGGCGACTGAAGCTTTCTTT. Protein sequence: CASSSHPATEAFF.

This clone was observed a single time. The V and J genes are TRBV5-6 and TRBJ1-3; D remains unclear. Germline loops: CDR1 SGHDT, CDR2 YYEEEE. The CDR3 extends over 15 amino acids. Between the trimmed V and J ends, which lost 0 bases and 0 bases, there was a span of 7 bases. The chain's CDR3 is CASSLELYSGNTIYF. The CDR3 DNA reads TGTGCCAGCAGCTTGGAGCTCTACTCTGGAAACACCATATATTTT.

The chain joins TRBV30 to TRBJ2-7, with D maybe TRBD1 (5 bases). Germline assignment: CDR1 GTSNPN and CDR2 SVGIG (reference sequence). The CDR3 has 11 amino acids. V gave up 4 bases and J gave up 4 bases, with 8 bases separating them. Here the CDR3 reads CAWKQEYEQYF. The CDR3, as DNA: TGTGCCTGGAAACAGGAATACGAGCAGTACTTC.

The chain combines TRBV7-9 with TRBJ2-7; 12 nucleotides line up with TRBD1. From germline, CDR1 is SEHNR and CDR2 FQNEAQ (reference sequence). J was trimmed by 6 bases and V by 0 bases; bases with no gene match: 3. This CDR3 region has 15 residues. CDR3 amino acids: CASSLAGTGGSEQYF. The CDR3 DNA reads as TGTGCCAGCAGCTTAGCCGGGACAGGGGGCTCCGAGCAGTACTTC.

CDR3 amino acids: CASTNLQGGETQYF. The DNA for the CDR3 is TGCGCCAGCACGAATTTACAGGGAGGAGAGACCCAGTACTTC. The V call is TRBV5-1, the J call TRBJ2-5; either TRBD1 or TRBD2 may fit D (6 bases each). Per germline, CDR1 SGHRS and CDR2 YFSETQ. This CDR3 is built from 14 residues. The V gene lost 6 bases and the J gene lost 4 bases, with 16 bases spanning the gap.

The chain is built from TRBV5-1 and TRBJ2-7; tentative D call: TRBD1 (5 bases). V was clipped by 3 bases and J by 3 bases, with 7 bases between them. This CDR3 comprises 12 residues. Germline V gene sequence: CDR1 SGHRS, CDR2 YFSETQ. The CDR3 region is CASSWGGYEQYF. CDR3 DNA sequence: TGCGCCAGCAGCTGGGGCGGCTACGAGCAGTACTTC.

In its sample, this clone was seen once. The chain employs TRBV14 and TRBJ2-1, with 7 bases that match TRBD2. This CDR3 contains 14 residues. Germline CDR1 SGHDN, CDR2 FVKESK. Trimming removed 0 bases from V and 4 bases from J; junction bases left unmatched: 0. This CDR3 reads CASSQDSGYNEQFF. The CDR3 DNA sequence: TGTGCCAGCAGCCAAGATAGCGGGTACAATGAGCAGTTCTTC.

The chain is built from TRBV28 and TRBJ1-3; 7 nucleotides match TRBD1. This CDR3 contains 18 residues. V gave up 4 bases and J gave up 4 bases; unmatched junction bases: 16. Germline V lookup: CDR1 MDHEN, CDR2 SYDVKM. In DNA form, the CDR3 reads TGTGCCAGCAGTTCCGACAGTTCCGTTACAGGGGACGGAAACACCATATATTTT. Translated: CASSSDSSVTGDGNTIYF.

The chain has TRBV28 and TRBJ1-2, with D maybe TRBD1 (5 bases). Trimming stripped 1 base from V and 3 bases from J, with 9 bases between. CDR1 is MDHEN and CDR2 is SYDVKM in the germline V gene. The CDR3 contains 14 residues. CDR3: CASSLSSTDYGYTF. CDR3 nucleotide sequence: TGTGCCAGCAGTTTATCCTCGACAGACTATGGCTACACCTTC.

The rearrangement uses TRBV7-8 and TRBJ1-6, with a possible D match to TRBD1 (6 bases). The CDR3 has 17 residues. CDR1 is SGHVS, CDR2 FQNEAQ, per germline. V gave up 5 bases and J gave up 1 base, with 15 bases separating them. CDR3 nucleotides: TGTGCCAGCAGCACCAGGTCGGGGGCTTCCTATAATTCACCCCTCCACTTT. Protein product: CASSTRSGASYNSPLHF.

V is TRBV6-6 and J is TRBJ2-7; TRBD1 is a possible D gene (5 bases). The V gene lost 2 bases and the J gene lost 5 bases, with 13 bases spanning the gap. Germline V gene data show CDR1 as MNHNY and CDR2 as SVGAGI (reference sequence). This CDR3 has 14 residues. In DNA, the CDR3 is TGTGCCAGCAGTTACAGGGGTCCCGCCGACGAGCAGTACTTC. Its translation is CASSYRGPADEQYF.

This chain uses TRBV27 with TRBJ1-1, with D maybe TRBD1 (5 bases). The V gene lost 4 bases and the J gene lost 1 base, with 13 bases spanning the gap. The CDR3 contains 15 residues. Germline CDR1 MNHEY, CDR2 SMNVEV (reference sequence). DNA for the CDR3: TGTGCCAGCAGTTCACGGGGGAAGGAGAACACTGAAGCTTTCTTT. It specifies CASSSRGKENTEAFF.

This chain uses TRBV5-4 with TRBJ2-7; 9 nucleotides agree with TRBD1. V trimming: 4 bases; J trimming: 7 bases; junction bases outside the gene matches: 9. This CDR3 region has 14 residues. Germline-derived CDR1 and CDR2 are SGHNT and YYREEE (reference sequence). CDR3 coding DNA: TGTGCCAGCAGCACCCGGACAGGGGCCGGGGAGCAGTACTTC. Translation: CASSTRTGAGEQYF.

This chain links TRBV12-5 with TRBJ2-5; 8 positions agree with TRBD2. CDR3 size: 15 residues. Germline V lookup: CDR1 LGHNT, CDR2 FRNRAP. V shed 1 base, J shed 4 bases, and the junction held 5 bases outside the gene matches. CDR3 amino acids: CASGLAGLVGETQYF. Here the CDR3 DNA reads TGTGCTAGTGGTTTGGCGGGACTAGTAGGAGAGACCCAGTACTTC.

The CDR3 region is CASSPDRPGELFF. CDR3 sequence (DNA): TGTGCCAGCAGCCCGGACAGGCCCGGGGAGCTGTTTTTT. The V call is TRBV9, the J call TRBJ2-2; 7 positions agree with TRBD1. CDR1 is SGDLS and CDR2 is YYNGEE in the germline V gene. Unmatched junction bases numbered 3, after V lost 4 bases and J lost 6 bases. There are 13 residues in the CDR3.

This clone occurred a few times. This chain uses TRBV19 with TRBJ2-3, with D tentatively TRBD1 or TRBD2 (6 bases each). Germline V gives CDR1 LNHDA, CDR2 SQIVND (reference sequence). The CDR3 has 12 amino acids. The V end was cut by 4 bases, the J end by 8 bases, with 10 bases between. This chain's CDR3 is CASSKEGGTQYF. CDR3 sequence (DNA): TGTGCCAGTAGTAAGGAGGGGGGTACGCAGTATTTT. The full variable domain, rest sourced from reference TRBV19 and TRBJ2-3, is DGGITQSPKYLFRKEGQNVTLSCEQNLNHDAMYWYRQDPGQGLRLIYYSQIVNDFQKGDIAEGYSVSREKKESFPLTVTSAQKNPTAFYLCASSKEGGTQYFGPGTRLTVL.

This clone was recorded a few times. This sequence joins TRBV29-1 and TRBJ1-4; D is perhaps TRBD1 (5 bases). The germline V gene has CDR1 SQVTM and CDR2 ANQGSEA. The CDR3 covers 13 residues. Trimming took off 5 bases at V and 6 bases at J, with 13 bases between the two ends. The CDR3, as DNA: TGCAGCGTTTCAGGGAGGCCGGATGAAAAACTGTTTTTT. It is translated as CSVSGRPDEKLFF.

This chain links TRBV11-2 with TRBJ2-1; D possibly corresponds to TRBD2 (5 bases). Trimming pared 2 bases from V and 7 bases from J, leaving 15 bases between. In germline, CDR1 is SGHAT, CDR2 FQNNGV. The CDR3 runs 15 residues. The CDR3 nucleotides are TGTGCCAGCAGCTTATATGGACTGGCTAGTAATGAGCAGTTCTTC. It translates to CASSLYGLASNEQFF.

The rearrangement links TRBV6-1 to TRBJ2-7; D perhaps matches TRBD2 (6 bases). Germline loops: CDR1 MNHNS, CDR2 SASEGT. V was clipped by 2 bases and J by 3 bases, with 14 bases between them. The CDR3 is made up of 15 amino acids. The chain's CDR3 is CASSEKGGGNYEQYF. For the CDR3, the DNA is TGTGCCAGCAGTGAAAAGGGTGGGGGGAACTACGAGCAGTACTTC.

This sequence joins TRBV7-9 and TRBJ2-1, with TRBD2 identical over 8 bases. The V and J ends lost 5 bases and 15 bases, in that order; junction bases with no gene match: 6. This CDR3 has 11 residues. Germline V gene lookup returns CDR1 SEHNR and CDR2 FQNEAQ (reference sequence). The CDR3 nucleotides are TGTGCCAGCAGCCAACTAGCGGAAGGGTTCTTC. It codes for CASSQLAEGFF.